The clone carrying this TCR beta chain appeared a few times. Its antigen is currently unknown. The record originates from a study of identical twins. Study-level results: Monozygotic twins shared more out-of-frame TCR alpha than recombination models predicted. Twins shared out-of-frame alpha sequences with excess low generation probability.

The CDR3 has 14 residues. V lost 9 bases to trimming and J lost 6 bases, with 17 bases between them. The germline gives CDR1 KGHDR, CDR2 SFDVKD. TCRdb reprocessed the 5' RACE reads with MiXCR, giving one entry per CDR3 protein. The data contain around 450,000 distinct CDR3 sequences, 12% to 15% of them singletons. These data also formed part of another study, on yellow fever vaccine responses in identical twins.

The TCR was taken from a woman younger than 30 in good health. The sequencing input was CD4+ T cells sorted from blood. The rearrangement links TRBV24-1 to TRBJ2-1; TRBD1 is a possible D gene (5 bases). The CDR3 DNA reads TGTGCCACCGAAAGGGCAGGGCTTGGCAATGAGCAGTTCTTC. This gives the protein CATERAGLGNEQFF.